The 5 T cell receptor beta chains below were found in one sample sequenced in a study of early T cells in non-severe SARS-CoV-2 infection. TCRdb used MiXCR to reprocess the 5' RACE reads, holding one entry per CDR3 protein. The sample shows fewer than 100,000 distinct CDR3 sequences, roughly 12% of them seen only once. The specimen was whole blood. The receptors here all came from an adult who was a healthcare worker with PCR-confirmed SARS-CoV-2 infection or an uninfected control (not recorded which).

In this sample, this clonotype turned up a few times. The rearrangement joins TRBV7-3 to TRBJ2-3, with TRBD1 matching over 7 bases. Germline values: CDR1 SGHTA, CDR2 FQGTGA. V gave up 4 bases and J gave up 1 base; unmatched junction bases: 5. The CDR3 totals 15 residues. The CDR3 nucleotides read TGTGCCAGCAGCTCAGACAGGGTTGGCACAGATACGCAGTATTTT. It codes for CASSSDRVGTDTQYF.

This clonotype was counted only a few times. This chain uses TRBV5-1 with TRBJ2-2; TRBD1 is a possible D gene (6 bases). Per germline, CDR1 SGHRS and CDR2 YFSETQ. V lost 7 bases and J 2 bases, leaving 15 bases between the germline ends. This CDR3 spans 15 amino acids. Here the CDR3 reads CASGTGQINTGELFF. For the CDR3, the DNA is TGCGCCAGCGGAACTGGACAGATCAACACCGGGGAGCTGTTTTTT.

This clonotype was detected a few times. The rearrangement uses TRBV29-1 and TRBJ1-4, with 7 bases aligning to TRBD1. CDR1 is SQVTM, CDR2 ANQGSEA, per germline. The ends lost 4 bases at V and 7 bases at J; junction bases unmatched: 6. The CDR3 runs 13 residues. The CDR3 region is CSVGRGLGEKLFF. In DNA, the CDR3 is TGCAGCGTTGGGAGGGGGCTTGGTGAAAAACTGTTTTTT.

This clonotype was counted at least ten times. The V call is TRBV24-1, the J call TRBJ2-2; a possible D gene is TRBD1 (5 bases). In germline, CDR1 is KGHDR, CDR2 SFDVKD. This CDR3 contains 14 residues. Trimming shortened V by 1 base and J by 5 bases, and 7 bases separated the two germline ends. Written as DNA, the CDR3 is TGTGCCACCAGTGATTTAGGGGCGACCGGGGAGCTGTTTTTT. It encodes CATSDLGATGELFF.

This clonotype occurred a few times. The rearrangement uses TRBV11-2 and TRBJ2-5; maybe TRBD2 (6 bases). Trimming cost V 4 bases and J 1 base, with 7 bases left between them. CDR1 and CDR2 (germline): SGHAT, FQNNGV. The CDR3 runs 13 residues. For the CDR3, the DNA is TGTGCCAGCAGCTGGACTATCCAAGAGACCCAGTACTTC. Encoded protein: CASSWTIQETQYF.